This T cell receptor beta chain was sequenced in a study of shared clonotypes between healthy human individuals. The germline gives CDR1 GTSNPN, CDR2 SVGIG (reference sequence). The CDR3 is made up of 12 amino acids. V was pared by 5 bases and J by 0 bases, with 5 bases between. Method: immunoSEQ multiplex PCR; TCRdb's copy keeps in-frame clones and lacks some. The sample records about 1 million clones, 70% to 80% being singletons. Points from the study as a whole: In contrast to clonotypes shared by all four donors, non-shared clonotypes had lower generation probabilities.

A few counts support this clone. Its cognate antigen is unknown. Sequencing input: memory CD4+ T cells from PBMCs. Subset denoted: CD45RA-negative fraction. The sequence derives from a man between 18 and 35 years old in good health. Some clones in this sample may be carry-over from other donors' samples. The chain has TRBV30 and TRBJ1-5; D gene unclear. The CDR3 sequence is CAWDNSNQPQHF. In nucleotides, the CDR3 is TGTGCCTGGGATAATAGCAATCAGCCCCAGCATTTT.